This is a list of T cell receptor beta chains from one sample in a study of beta chain features in type 1 diabetes. TCRdb keeps only in-frame clones here, not all; method: immunoSEQ multiplex PCR. The data show 150,000 to 190,000 clones, with around a tenth seen just once and more than 0.45% held by the top ten. Sequencing used central memory CD4+ T cells from blood. The receptor source for this set is a man younger than 40 with type 1 diabetes. Both conserved end residues are part of each CDR3. The D gene is left open where the match is weak. Size values are once, few and many counts, or a class for expanded clones, and some rows have none.

V: TRBV4-3
size: few
J: TRBJ2-5
D: TRBD2
DNA: TGCGCCAGCAGCCAAGACGGGACTAGCGAAGAGACCCAGTACTTC
CDR3: CASSQDGTSEETQYF

V: TRBV7-2
size: .
J: TRBJ1-1
D: .
DNA: TGTGCCAGCAGCTTAGGGGAGGGCACTGAAGCTTTCTTT
CDR3: CASSLGEGTEAFF

V: TRBV19
size: few
J: TRBJ1-5
D: TRBD1
DNA: TGTGCCAGTAGTCCTAACAGGGGGCTCCAGCCCCAGCATTTT
CDR3: CASSPNRGLQPQHF

V: TRBV4-1
size: few
J: TRBJ2-2
D: TRBD2
DNA: TGCGCCAGCGCTAGGGCGGGAGGGAACACCGGGGAGCTGTTTTTT
CDR3: CASARAGGNTGELFF

V: TRBV7-9
size: few
J: TRBJ2-5
D: .
DNA: TGTGCCAGCAGCTTAGGGGTCGGGAACCAAGAGACCCAGTACTTC
CDR3: CASSLGVGNQETQYF

V: TRBV27
size: .
J: TRBJ2-5
D: TRBD2
DNA: TGTGCCAGCAGTTTATCCTTATCGAGCGGGAAAAGGGCCCAGTACTTC
CDR3: CASSLSLSSGKRAQYF

V: TRBV30
size: few
J: TRBJ1-1
D: TRBD1
DNA: TGTGCCTGGAGTTTTGGGACAGGACTAGAAGAAGCTTTCTTT
CDR3: CAWSFGTGLEEAFF

V: TRBV7-9
size: .
J: TRBJ2-7
D: TRBD1
DNA: TGTGCCAGCAGCTTAGGGGACAGGTTTCTGTACGAGCAGTACTTC
CDR3: CASSLGDRFLYEQYF

V: TRBV4-2
size: .
J: TRBJ2-1
D: .
DNA: TGTGCCAGCAGCTTAACAGGGAAGGATGAGCAGTTCTTC
CDR3: CASSLTGKDEQFF

V: TRBV25-1
size: .
J: TRBJ2-7
D: TRBD1
DNA: TGTGCCAGCAGTTGGGCCGGGACAGGGGGCTACGAGCAGTACTTC
CDR3: CASSWAGTGGYEQYF

V: TRBV29-1
size: few
J: TRBJ2-5
D: .
DNA: TGCAGCGTTGAAGTCCTGTGGACCCAGTACTTC
CDR3: CSVEVLWTQYF

V: TRBV6-6
size: few
J: TRBJ2-1
D: TRBD2
DNA: TGTGCCAGCAGGACTAGCGGGAGGGCGGGGGAGCAGTTCTTC
CDR3: CASRTSGRAGEQFF

V: TRBV18
size: .
J: TRBJ2-3
D: TRBD1
DNA: TGTGCCAGCTCACCGGCAAAGGGACAGAGCACAGATACGCAGTATTTT
CDR3: CASSPAKGQSTDTQYF

V: TRBV4-1
size: few
J: TRBJ1-4
D: .
DNA: TGCGCCAGCAGCCCGAGCTCGGGGGGGCCTGAAAAACTGTTTTTT
CDR3: CASSPSSGGPEKLFF